These 29 T cell receptor beta chains originate from one sample sequenced in a study of cytomegalovirus exposure and HLA in healthy donors. 13 Jbeta primers and 60 Vbeta primers were used for the PCR. Here immunoSEQ multiplex PCR was the method, and the copy in TCRdb shows in-frame clones only, minus some. The sample records fewer than 85,000 clones, approximately 70% being singletons. The specimen sequenced was PBMCs. The receptors derive from a woman between 35 and 50 years old in good health and CMV-seropositive.

The chain uses TRBV5-1 and TRBJ2-5; tentative D call: TRBD1 (7 bases). This CDR3 has 13 residues. Germline CDR1 SGHRS, CDR2 YFSETQ. Trimming cost V 3 bases and J 5 bases, with 11 bases left between them. In DNA form, the CDR3 reads TGCGCCAGCAGCTGGGCAGGGGGGGAGACCCAGTACTTC. It translates to CASSWAGGETQYF.

The chain is built from TRBV7-2 and TRBJ2-5, with D maybe TRBD1 (6 bases). Germline assignment: CDR1 SGHTA and CDR2 FQGNSA. The length of the CDR3 is 13 residues. Trimming took 5 bases from V and 2 from J, leaving 9 bases between them. The CDR3 region has the DNA TGTGCCAGCAGCCACGGGACACAAGAGACCCAGTACTTC. It codes for CASSHGTQETQYF.

This clone was seen only a few times. The chain is built from TRBV5-1 and TRBJ1-1; maybe TRBD1 (5 bases). This CDR3 region has 14 residues. Germline CDR1 is SGHRS and CDR2 is YFSETQ. V gave up 0 bases and J gave up 0 bases, with 6 bases separating them. CDR3 region: CASSLEGMNTEAFF. CDR3 in DNA: TGCGCCAGCAGCTTGGAGGGGATGAACACTGAAGCTTTCTTT.

The genes are TRBV9 and TRBJ2-3; a weak D match, TRBD1 (6 bases). This CDR3 region has 14 residues. Looked up from germline, CDR1 is SGDLS and CDR2 is YYNGEE. The germline V and J ends were trimmed by 3 bases and 6 bases, with 14 bases remaining between them. Written as DNA, the CDR3 is TGTGCCAGCAGCGCGCACCTCGACAGGGATACGCAGTATTTT. Translated: CASSAHLDRDTQYF. Full variable domain (outside the CDR3, taken from reference TRBV9 and TRBJ2-3): DSGVTQTPKHLITATGQRVTLRCSPRSGDLSVYWYQQSLDQGLQFLIQYYNGEERAKGNILERFSAQQFPDLHSELNLSSLELGDSALYFCASSAHLDRDTQYFGPGTRLTVL.

There are a few counts of this clone. The rearrangement links TRBV4-1 to TRBJ1-3; 7 bases match TRBD1. The CDR3 loop spans 18 amino acids. The V gene's germline CDR1 is MGHRA and CDR2 YSYEKL. The V segment lost 3 bases and the J segment 0 bases; nucleotides outside the gene matches: 11. The CDR3 DNA follows: TGCGCCAGCAGCCATTCACGACAGGGAGTAGGCTCTGGAAACACCATATATTTT. Translated, it gives CASSHSRQGVGSGNTIYF.

Comments on this clone: Other DNA sequences in the sample encode the same CDR3. The genes are TRBV30 and TRBJ1-2; D is ambiguous. This CDR3 has 11 amino acids. V lost 5 bases and J lost 5, with 9 bases in between. CDR1 and CDR2 from the germline V gene are GTSNPN and SVGIG (reference sequence). The chain's CDR3 is CAWSLNYGYTF. The DNA for the CDR3 is TGTGCCTGGTCCTTAAATTATGGCTACACCTTC. The full variable domain, its missing parts supplied by reference TRBV30 and TRBJ1-2, is SQTIHQWPATLVQPVGSPLSLECTVEGTSNPNLYWYRQAAGRGLQLLFYSVGIGQISSEVPQNLSASRPQDRQFILSSKKLLLSDSGFYLCAWSLNYGYTFGSGTRLTVV.

The rearrangement joins TRBV5-4 to TRBJ2-1, with 9 nucleotides matching TRBD1. The CDR3 sequence is 18 residues long. From germline, CDR1 is SGHNT and CDR2 YYREEE (reference sequence). V was clipped by 1 base and J by 6 bases; unmatched bases: 14. The CDR3 bases are TGTGCCAGCAGCTTGCCATCAGGCGGACAGGGGAGGGGCAATGAGCAGTTCTTC. Translating it yields CASSLPSGGQGRGNEQFF.

Note on this clone: Other DNA sequences in this sample translate to the same CDR3. The chain is built from TRBV27 and TRBJ2-5, with 12 bases lining up with TRBD2. CDR3 size: 15 residues. The V gene's germline CDR1 is MNHEY and CDR2 SMNVEV (reference sequence). J was trimmed by 4 bases and V by 2 bases; bases with no gene match: 2. The CDR3 nucleotides are TGTGCCAGCAGTTTACTAGCGGGGGGGGGAGAGACCCAGTACTTC. It codes for CASSLLAGGGETQYF.

Only one count was recorded for this clone. The chain employs TRBV10-3 and TRBJ1-4, with a possible D match to TRBD1 (6 bases). Germline values: CDR1 ENHRY, CDR2 SYGVKD. The CDR3 spans 13 residues. V was shortened by 10 bases and J by 5 bases, with 14 bases between the two germline ends. The CDR3 DNA is TGTGCCACCACGGGACAAGGCAATGAAAAACTGTTTTTT. Translation: CATTGQGNEKLFF.

The J gene is TRBJ1-2, the V gene TRBV6-5; possible D gene TRBD1, 5 bases. Trimming took off 0 bases at V and 6 bases at J, with 17 bases between the two ends. CDR1 is MNHEY, CDR2 SVGAGI, per germline. The CDR3 length is 16 residues. The CDR3 DNA follows: TGTGCCAGCAGTTACTCGACGGCCAGGGCAGGAGATGGCTACACCTTC. This translates into CASSYSTARAGDGYTF.

The sample holds a few counts of this clone. The chain links TRBV30 to TRBJ1-1; D perhaps matches TRBD1 (5 bases). The CDR3 sequence is 15 residues long. Germline assignment: CDR1 GTSNPN and CDR2 SVGIG (reference sequence). Trimming stripped 4 bases from V and 1 base from J, with 16 bases between. CDR3 in DNA: TGTGCCTGGATCGGGCAGGGAAGGGGGAACACTGAAGCTTTCTTT. Residues: CAWIGQGRGNTEAFF.

This sequence joins TRBV28 and TRBJ2-1, with 7 bases fitting TRBD2. The germline V gene encodes CDR1 MDHEN and CDR2 SYDVKM. V lost 4 bases, J lost 8 bases, and 5 bases stayed unmatched. The CDR3 is 13 residues long. Here the CDR3 reads CASSSGGGDEQFF. CDR3 coding DNA: TGTGCCAGCAGTTCTGGCGGGGGAGATGAGCAGTTCTTC.

Only a few counts were recorded for this clone. The rearrangement joins TRBV10-3 to TRBJ1-5; TRBD1 matches at 8 bases. CDR1 is ENHRY and CDR2 is SYGVKD in the germline V gene. After removal of 3 bases from V and 2 bases from J, the junction contained 6 bases not matched to a gene. CDR3 length equals 16 residues. The CDR3 nucleotides are TGTGCCATCAGTGACCCGGACAGGGCCGGCAATCAGCCCCAGCATTTT. It is translated as CAISDPDRAGNQPQHF.

The chain joins TRBV19 to TRBJ2-2, with D perhaps matching TRBD1 (5 bases). The germline gives CDR1 LNHDA, CDR2 SQIVND (reference sequence). The CDR3 totals 13 residues. The V end lost 4 bases, the J end lost 7 bases, and 10 bases lay between the germline ends. DNA of the CDR3: TGTGCCAGTAGTACAGGGTACTTCGGGGAGCTGTTTTTT. This gives the protein CASSTGYFGELFF.

The rearrangement links TRBV6-5 to TRBJ1-6; 7 bases match TRBD1. The CDR3 extends over 15 amino acids. V shed 0 bases, J shed 9 bases, and the junction held 5 bases outside the gene matches. From germline, CDR1 is MNHEY and CDR2 SVGAGI. CDR3 sequence (DNA): TGTGCCAGCAGTTACTCGCAGGGGGTCGGTTCACCCCTCCACTTT. It is translated as CASSYSQGVGSPLHF.

The genes are TRBV6-5 and TRBJ1-3, with D unclear. The ends were cut back, 2 bases at V and 4 bases at J, with 9 bases in the middle. This CDR3 is built from 14 residues. Germline V gives CDR1 MNHEY, CDR2 SVGAGI. This CDR3 reads CASSYGLRGNTIYF. DNA of the CDR3: TGTGCCAGCAGTTACGGACTTAGGGGAAACACCATATATTTT.

The genes are TRBV5-1 and TRBJ2-7; the match to TRBD2 covers 10 bases. The CDR3 sequence is 15 residues long. Germline CDR1 SGHRS, CDR2 YFSETQ. The V gene end was trimmed by 0 bases and the J gene end by 2 bases; junction bases not matched to a gene: 2. Here the CDR3 DNA reads TGCGCCAGCAGCTTGGCTAGCGGGGGACCCTACGAGCAGTACTTC. Translation: CASSLASGGPYEQYF.

In this sample, this clone is large. Its ends do not fully match the called genes, so a read error is possible. The chain combines TRBV7-7 with TRBJ2-2; tentatively, D is TRBD2 (6 bases). Germline V gives CDR1 SSHAT, CDR2 FNYEAQ (reference sequence). The CDR3 is 16 amino acids. CDR3 in amino acids: CASSAGLAANTGELFF. CDR3 in DNA: TGTGCTAGCAGCGCCGGCTTAGCGGCGAACACCGGGGAGCTGTTTTTT.

The genes are TRBV6-6 and TRBJ1-4; D is perhaps TRBD1 (5 bases). Trimming cost V 8 bases and J 5 bases, with 15 bases left between them. The CDR3 is 14 amino acids. The germline V gene encodes CDR1 MNHNY and CDR2 SVGAGI (reference sequence). The CDR3 reads CASGGTGENEKLFF. The CDR3 coding sequence is TGTGCCAGCGGGGGTACGGGGGAGAATGAAAAACTGTTTTTT.

The rearrangement links TRBV25-1 to TRBJ2-4; D possibly corresponds to TRBD2 (6 bases). This CDR3 region has 13 residues. V lost 7 bases to trimming and J lost 2 bases, with 9 bases between them. Germline V gene sequence: CDR1 MGHDK, CDR2 SYGVNS. For the CDR3, the DNA is TGTGCCAGCACCAGCGGGCCCAAAAACATTCAGTACTTC. Protein product: CASTSGPKNIQYF.

The chain couples TRBV4-1 to TRBJ2-2; 9 bases line up with TRBD2. V lost 0 bases and J lost 6; bases outside the gene matches: 8. The CDR3 runs to 17 residues. CDR1 is MGHRA, CDR2 YSYEKL, per germline. The CDR3 sequence: CASSQDVDSGSPGELFF. CDR3 DNA: TGCGCCAGCAGCCAAGATGTGGATAGCGGGAGTCCCGGGGAGCTGTTTTTT.

Here the CDR3 DNA reads TGTGCCAGCCACACAGGGAGTTACTCACCCCTCCACTTT. This encodes CASHTGSYSPLHF. The chain recombines TRBV2 with TRBJ1-6, with D possibly matching TRBD1 (6 bases). Germline V gives CDR1 SNHLY, CDR2 FYNNEI. This CDR3 contains 13 residues. Trimming took off 8 bases at V and 10 bases at J, with 15 bases between the two ends.

The chain uses TRBV5-6 and TRBJ1-1; the match to TRBD1 covers 7 bases. CDR3 length: 15 residues. CDR1 and CDR2 (germline): SGHDT, YYEEEE. V dropped 3 bases and J dropped 6; count of bases not matched to a gene: 11. The CDR3 loop is CASSYSELRGPEAFF. DNA of the CDR3: TGTGCCAGCAGCTACTCTGAGTTGAGGGGGCCTGAAGCTTTCTTT.

This clone was recorded a few times. The J gene is TRBJ1-2, the V gene TRBV6-1; D perhaps matches TRBD1 (6 bases). V was cut by 6 bases and J by 8 bases, with 19 bases left in between. The CDR3 consists of 14 residues. Germline CDR1 MNHNS, CDR2 SASEGT. The CDR3 region has the DNA TGTGCCAGCAGGCCCCGTACGGGACATGGGGGCTACACCTTC. Amino acids: CASRPRTGHGGYTF.

The rearrangement uses TRBV14 and TRBJ2-3; a weak D match, TRBD1 (6 bases). V was trimmed by 3 bases and J by 2 bases, leaving 12 bases between them. CDR3 size: 15 residues. The germline V gene encodes CDR1 SGHDN and CDR2 FVKESK. This CDR3 is CASSHRGGFTDTQYF. CDR3 bases: TGTGCCAGCAGCCACAGGGGCGGGTTCACAGATACGCAGTATTTT.

The rearrangement links TRBV10-3 to TRBJ1-6, with D possibly being TRBD1 (6 bases). Trimming shortened V by 7 bases and J by 10 bases, and 17 bases separated the two germline ends. The germline V gene has CDR1 ENHRY and CDR2 SYGVKD. The CDR3 is 14 amino acids. The CDR3 region is CAITPGAHGSPLHF. The CDR3 nucleotides are TGTGCCATCACCCCAGGGGCCCATGGATCACCCCTCCACTTT.

The chain joins TRBV7-8 to TRBJ2-4; 7 bases align to TRBD2. With 3 bases clipped from V and 6 bases from J, the junction kept 5 bases outside the gene matches. Germline values: CDR1 SGHVS, CDR2 FQNEAQ. The CDR3 spans 14 residues. In DNA form, the CDR3 reads TGTGCCAGCAGCTTGGGGAGGGGAGGAAACATTCAGTACTTC. Translation: CASSLGRGGNIQYF.

The chain has TRBV10-2 and TRBJ1-5, with D tentatively TRBD1 (6 bases). The V end was cut by 6 bases, the J end by 1 base, with 13 bases between. CDR1 WSHSY and CDR2 SAAADI come from the germline V gene. The CDR3 spans 15 residues. The CDR3 nucleotides are TGCGCCAGCAGCGACACAGGGATAAGCAATCAGCCCCAGCATTTT. This translates into CASSDTGISNQPQHF.

J is TRBJ1-1 and V is TRBV7-9, with D unresolved. The CDR3 has 12 amino acids. Trimming shortened V by 3 bases and J by 6 bases, and 8 bases separated the two germline ends. Germline V lookup: CDR1 SEHNR, CDR2 FQNEAQ (reference sequence). CDR3 sequence: CASSFEVSEAFF. CDR3 sequence (DNA): TGTGCCAGCAGCTTTGAGGTCTCTGAAGCTTTCTTT.